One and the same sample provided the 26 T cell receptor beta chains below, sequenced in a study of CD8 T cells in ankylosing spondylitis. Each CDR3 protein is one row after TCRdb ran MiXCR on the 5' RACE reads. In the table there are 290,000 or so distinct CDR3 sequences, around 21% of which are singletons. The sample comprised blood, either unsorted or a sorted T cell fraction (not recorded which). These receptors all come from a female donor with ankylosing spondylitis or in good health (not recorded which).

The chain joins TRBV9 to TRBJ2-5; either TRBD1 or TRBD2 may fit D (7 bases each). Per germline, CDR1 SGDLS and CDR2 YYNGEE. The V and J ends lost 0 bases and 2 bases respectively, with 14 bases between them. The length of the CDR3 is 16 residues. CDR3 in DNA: TGTGCCAGCAGCGTAGGCACAGGGGAGGGGCAAGAGACCCAGTACTTC. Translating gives CASSVGTGEGQETQYF.

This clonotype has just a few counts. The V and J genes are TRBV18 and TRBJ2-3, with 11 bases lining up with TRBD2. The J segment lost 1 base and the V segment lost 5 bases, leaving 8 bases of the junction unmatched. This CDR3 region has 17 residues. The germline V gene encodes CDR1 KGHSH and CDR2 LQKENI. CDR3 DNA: TGTGCCAGCTCAGCGGGACTAGCGGATACCCGCACAGATACGCAGTATTTT. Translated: CASSAGLADTRTDTQYF.

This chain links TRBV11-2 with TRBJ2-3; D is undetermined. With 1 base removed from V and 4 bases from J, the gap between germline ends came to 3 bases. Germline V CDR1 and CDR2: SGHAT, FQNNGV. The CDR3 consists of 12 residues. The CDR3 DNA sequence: TGTGCCAGCAGCTTAGGACCAGATACGCAGTATTTT. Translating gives CASSLGPDTQYF. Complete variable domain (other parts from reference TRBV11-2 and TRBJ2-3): EAGVAQSPRYKIIEKRQSVAFWCNPISGHATLYWYQQILGQGPKLLIQFQNNGVVDDSQLPKDRFSAERLKGVDSTLKIQPAKLEDSAVYLCASSLGPDTQYFGPGTRLTVL.

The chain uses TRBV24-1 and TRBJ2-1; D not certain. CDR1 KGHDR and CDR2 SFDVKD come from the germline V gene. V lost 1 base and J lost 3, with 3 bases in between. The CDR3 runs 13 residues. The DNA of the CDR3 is TGTGCCACCAGTGATTTAGGCTACAATGAGCAGTTCTTC. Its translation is CATSDLGYNEQFF.

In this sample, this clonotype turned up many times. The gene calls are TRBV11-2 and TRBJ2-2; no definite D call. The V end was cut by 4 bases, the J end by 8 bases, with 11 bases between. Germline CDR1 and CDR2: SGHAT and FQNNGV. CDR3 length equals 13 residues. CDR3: CASSSLFTGELFF. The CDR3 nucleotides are TGTGCCAGCAGCTCTCTCTTTACAGGGGAGCTGTTTTTT.

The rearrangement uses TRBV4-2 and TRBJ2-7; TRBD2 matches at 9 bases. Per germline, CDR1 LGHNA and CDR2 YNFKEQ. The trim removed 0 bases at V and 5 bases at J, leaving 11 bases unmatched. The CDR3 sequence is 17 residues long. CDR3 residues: CASSQDRREGVVNEQYF. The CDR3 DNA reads TGTGCCAGCAGCCAAGACCGGCGGGAGGGGGTAGTCAACGAGCAGTACTTC.

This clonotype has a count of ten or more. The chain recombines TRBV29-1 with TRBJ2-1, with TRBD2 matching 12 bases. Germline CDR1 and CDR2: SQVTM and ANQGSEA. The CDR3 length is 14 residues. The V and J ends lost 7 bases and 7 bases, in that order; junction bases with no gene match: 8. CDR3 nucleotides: TGCAGCGCCTCACTAGCGGGAGGTTGGAATGAGCAGTTCTTC. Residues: CSASLAGGWNEQFF.

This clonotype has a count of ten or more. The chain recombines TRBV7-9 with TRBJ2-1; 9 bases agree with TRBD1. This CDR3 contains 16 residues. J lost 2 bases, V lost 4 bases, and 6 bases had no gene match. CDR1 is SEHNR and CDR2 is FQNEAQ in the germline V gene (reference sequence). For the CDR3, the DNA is TGTGCCAGCAGCTCCACAGGGGGCACGGCCTACAATGAGCAGTTCTTC. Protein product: CASSSTGGTAYNEQFF.

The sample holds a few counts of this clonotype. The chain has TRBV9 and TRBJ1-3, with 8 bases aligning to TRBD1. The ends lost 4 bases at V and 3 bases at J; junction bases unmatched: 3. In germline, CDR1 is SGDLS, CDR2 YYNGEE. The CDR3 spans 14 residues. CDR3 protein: CASSPGTGGNTIYF. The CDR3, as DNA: TGTGCCAGCAGCCCCGGGACAGGTGGAAACACCATATATTTT. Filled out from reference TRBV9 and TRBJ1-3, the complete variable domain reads DSGVTQTPKHLITATGQRVTLRCSPRSGDLSVYWYQQSLDQGLQFLIQYYNGEERAKGNILERFSAQQFPDLHSELNLSSLELGDSALYFCASSPGTGGNTIYFGEGSWLTVV.

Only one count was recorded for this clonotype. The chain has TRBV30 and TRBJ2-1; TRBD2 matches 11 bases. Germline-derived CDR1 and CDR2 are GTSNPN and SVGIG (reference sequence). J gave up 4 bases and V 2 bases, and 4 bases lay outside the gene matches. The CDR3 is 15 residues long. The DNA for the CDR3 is TGTGCCTGGAGTCAATGGACTAGCGGGTACAATGAGCAGTTCTTC. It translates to CAWSQWTSGYNEQFF.

The CDR3 reads CASSSQGGEEFF. In DNA, the CDR3 is TGTGCCAGCAGCTCCCAAGGAGGGGAAGAGTTCTTC. The V call is TRBV7-9, the J call TRBJ2-1; D is perhaps TRBD2 (6 bases). The germline V and J ends were trimmed by 4 bases and 14 bases, with 15 bases remaining between them. The germline V gene has CDR1 SEHNR and CDR2 FQNEAQ (reference sequence). The CDR3 has 12 amino acids.

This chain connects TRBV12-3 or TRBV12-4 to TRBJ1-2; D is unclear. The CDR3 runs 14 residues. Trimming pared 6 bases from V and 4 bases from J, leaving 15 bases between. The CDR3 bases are TGTGCCAGCAGCTATGTGGAGGGAAGCTATGGCTACACCTTC. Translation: CASSYVEGSYGYTF.

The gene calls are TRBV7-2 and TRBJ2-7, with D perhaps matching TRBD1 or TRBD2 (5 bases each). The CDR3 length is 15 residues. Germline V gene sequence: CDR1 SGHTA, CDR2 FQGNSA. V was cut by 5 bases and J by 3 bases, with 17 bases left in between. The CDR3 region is CASSPFGGVGYEQYF. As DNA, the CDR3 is TGTGCCAGCAGCCCCTTTGGGGGAGTAGGCTACGAGCAGTACTTC.

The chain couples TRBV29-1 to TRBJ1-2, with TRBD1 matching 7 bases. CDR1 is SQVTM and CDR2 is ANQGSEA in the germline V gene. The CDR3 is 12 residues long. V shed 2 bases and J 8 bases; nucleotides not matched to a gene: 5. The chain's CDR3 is CSVETGTDGYTF. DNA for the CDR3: TGCAGCGTTGAAACCGGGACAGACGGCTACACCTTC.

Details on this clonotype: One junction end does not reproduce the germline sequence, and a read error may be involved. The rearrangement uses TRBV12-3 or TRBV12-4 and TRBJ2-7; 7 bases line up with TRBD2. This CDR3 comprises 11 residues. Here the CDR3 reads CASGGGYGNFF. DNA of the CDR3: TGTGCCAGCGGGGGAGGGTACGGAAACTTCTTC.

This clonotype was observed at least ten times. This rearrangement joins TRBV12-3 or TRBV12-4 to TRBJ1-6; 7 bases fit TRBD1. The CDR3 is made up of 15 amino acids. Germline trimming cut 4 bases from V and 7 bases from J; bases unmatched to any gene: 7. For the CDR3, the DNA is TGTGCCAGCAGTTCTCGGACAGGCTCCAATTCACCCCTCCACTTT. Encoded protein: CASSSRTGSNSPLHF.

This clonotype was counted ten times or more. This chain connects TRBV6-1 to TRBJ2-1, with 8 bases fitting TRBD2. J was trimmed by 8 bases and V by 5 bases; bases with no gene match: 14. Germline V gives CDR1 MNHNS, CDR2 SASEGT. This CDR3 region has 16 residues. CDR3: CASSKIPGTRSDEQFF. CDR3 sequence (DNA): TGTGCCAGCAGTAAGATTCCCGGGACTAGATCCGATGAGCAGTTCTTC.

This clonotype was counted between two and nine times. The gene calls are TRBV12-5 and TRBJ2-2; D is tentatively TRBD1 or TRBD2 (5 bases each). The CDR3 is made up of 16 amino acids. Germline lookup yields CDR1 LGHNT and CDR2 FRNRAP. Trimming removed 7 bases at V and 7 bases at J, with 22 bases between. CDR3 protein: CASAPLQGLRGGELFF. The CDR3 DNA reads TGTGCTAGTGCCCCGCTCCAAGGACTTAGGGGCGGGGAGCTGTTTTTT. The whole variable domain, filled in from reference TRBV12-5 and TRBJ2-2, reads DARVTQTPRHKVTEMGQEVTMRCQPILGHNTVFWYRQTMMQGLELLAYFRNRAPLDDSGMPKDRFSAEMPDATLATLKIQPSEPRDSAVYFCASAPLQGLRGGELFFGEGSRLTVL.

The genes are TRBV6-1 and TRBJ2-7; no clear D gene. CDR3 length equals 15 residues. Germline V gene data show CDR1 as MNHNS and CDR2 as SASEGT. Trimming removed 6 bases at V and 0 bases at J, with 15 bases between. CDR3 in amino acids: CASSSWAVSSYEQYF. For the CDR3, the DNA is TGTGCCAGCAGCTCATGGGCGGTCAGCTCCTACGAGCAGTACTTC.

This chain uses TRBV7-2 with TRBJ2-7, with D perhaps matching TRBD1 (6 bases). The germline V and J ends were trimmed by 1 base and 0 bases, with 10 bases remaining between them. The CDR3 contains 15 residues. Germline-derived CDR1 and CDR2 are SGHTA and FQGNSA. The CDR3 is CASSLGGRPSYEQYF. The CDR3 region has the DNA TGTGCCAGCAGCTTAGGGGGGCGCCCCTCCTACGAGCAGTACTTC.

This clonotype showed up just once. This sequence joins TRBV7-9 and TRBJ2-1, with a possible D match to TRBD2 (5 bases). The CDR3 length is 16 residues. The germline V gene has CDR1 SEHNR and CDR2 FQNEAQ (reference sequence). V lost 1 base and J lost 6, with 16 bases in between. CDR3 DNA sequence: TGTGCCAGCAGCTTAGTTGAAGCGGCTACCCCCAATGAGCAGTTCTTC. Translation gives CASSLVEAATPNEQFF.

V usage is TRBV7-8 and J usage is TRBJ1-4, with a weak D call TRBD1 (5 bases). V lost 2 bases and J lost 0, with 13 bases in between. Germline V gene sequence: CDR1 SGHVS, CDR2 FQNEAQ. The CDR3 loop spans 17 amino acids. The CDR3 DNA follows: TGTGCCAGCAGCTTACGCTTCGCAGGGACAACTAATGAAAAACTGTTTTTT. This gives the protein CASSLRFAGTTNEKLFF.

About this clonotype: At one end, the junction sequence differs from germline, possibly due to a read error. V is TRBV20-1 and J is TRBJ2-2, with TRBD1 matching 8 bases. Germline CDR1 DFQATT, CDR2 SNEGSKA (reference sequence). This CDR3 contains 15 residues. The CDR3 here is CSATNRGWYTGELVF. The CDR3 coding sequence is TGCAGTGCTACAAACAGGGGGTGGTACACCGGGGAGCTGGTTTTT.

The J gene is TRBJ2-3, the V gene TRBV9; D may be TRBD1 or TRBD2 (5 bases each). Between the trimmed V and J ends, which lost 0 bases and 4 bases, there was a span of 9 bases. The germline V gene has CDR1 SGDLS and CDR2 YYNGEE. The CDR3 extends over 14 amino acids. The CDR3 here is CASSVAGLADTQYF. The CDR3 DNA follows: TGTGCCAGCAGCGTAGCGGGGCTGGCAGATACGCAGTATTTT.

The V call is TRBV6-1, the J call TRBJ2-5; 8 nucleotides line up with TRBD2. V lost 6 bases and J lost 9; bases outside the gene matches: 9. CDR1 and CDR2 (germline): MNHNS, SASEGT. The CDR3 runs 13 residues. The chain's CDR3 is CASRRGGEQAQYF. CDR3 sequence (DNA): TGTGCCAGCAGACGGGGGGGGGAGCAGGCCCAGTACTTC.

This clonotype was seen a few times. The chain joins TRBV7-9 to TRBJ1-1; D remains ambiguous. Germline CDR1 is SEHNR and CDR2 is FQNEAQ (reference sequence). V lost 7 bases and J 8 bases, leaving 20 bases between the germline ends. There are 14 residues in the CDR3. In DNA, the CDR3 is TGTGCCAGCACCCCCATCTCCGCGAACTGGGAAGCTTTCTTT. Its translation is CASTPISANWEAFF.